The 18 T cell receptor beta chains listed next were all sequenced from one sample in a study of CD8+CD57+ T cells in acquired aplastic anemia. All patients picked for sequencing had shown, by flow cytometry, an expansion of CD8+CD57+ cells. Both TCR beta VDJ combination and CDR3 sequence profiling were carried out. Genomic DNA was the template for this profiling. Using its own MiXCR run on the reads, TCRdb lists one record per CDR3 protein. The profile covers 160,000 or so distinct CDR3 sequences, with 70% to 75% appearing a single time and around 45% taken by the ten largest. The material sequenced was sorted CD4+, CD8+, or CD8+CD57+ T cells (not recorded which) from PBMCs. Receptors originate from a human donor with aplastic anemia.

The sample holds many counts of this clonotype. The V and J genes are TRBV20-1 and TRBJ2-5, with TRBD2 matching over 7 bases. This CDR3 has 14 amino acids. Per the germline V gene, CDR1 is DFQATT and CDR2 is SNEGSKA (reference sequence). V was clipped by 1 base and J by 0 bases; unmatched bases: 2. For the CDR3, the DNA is TGCAGTGCTAGAGGGGGACTAAACCAAGAGACCCAGTACTTC. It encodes CSARGGLNQETQYF.

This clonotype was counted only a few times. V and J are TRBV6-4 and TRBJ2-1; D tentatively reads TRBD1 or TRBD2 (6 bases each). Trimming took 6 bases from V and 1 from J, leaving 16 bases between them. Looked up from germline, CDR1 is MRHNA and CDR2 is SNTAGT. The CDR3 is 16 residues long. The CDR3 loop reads CASSHEGGGSYNEQFF. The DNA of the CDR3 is TGTGCCAGCAGCCACGAGGGGGGCGGTTCCTACAATGAGCAGTTCTTC.

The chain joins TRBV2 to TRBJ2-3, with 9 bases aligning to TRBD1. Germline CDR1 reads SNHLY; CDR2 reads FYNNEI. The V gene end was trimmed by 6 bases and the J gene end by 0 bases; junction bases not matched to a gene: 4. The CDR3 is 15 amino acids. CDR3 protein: CASSHRGQSTDTQYF. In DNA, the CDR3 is TGTGCCAGCAGCCACAGGGGGCAAAGCACAGATACGCAGTATTTT. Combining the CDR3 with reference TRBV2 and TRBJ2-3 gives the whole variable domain EPEVTQTPSHQVTQMGQEVILRCVPISNHLYFYWYRQILGQKVEFLVSFYNNEISEKSEIFDDQFSVERPDGSNFTLKIRSTKLEDSAMYFCASSHRGQSTDTQYFGPGTRLTVL.

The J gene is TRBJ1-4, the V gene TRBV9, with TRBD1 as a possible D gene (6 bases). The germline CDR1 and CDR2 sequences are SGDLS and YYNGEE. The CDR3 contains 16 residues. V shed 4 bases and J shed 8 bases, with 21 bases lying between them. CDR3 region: CASSLVFGRGGEKLFF. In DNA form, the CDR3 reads TGTGCCAGCAGCTTAGTTTTTGGCAGGGGTGGGGAAAAACTGTTTTTT.

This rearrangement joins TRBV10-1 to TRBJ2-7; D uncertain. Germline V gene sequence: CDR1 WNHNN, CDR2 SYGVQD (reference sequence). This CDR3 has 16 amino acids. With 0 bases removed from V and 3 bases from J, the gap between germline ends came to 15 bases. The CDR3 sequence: CASSESITDSVYEQYF. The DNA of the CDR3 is TGCGCCAGCAGTGAGTCTATCACGGATTCCGTCTACGAGCAGTACTTC.

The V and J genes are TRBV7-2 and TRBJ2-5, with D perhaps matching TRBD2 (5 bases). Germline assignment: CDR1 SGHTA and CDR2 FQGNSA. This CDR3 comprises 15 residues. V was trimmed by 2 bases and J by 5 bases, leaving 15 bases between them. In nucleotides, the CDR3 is TGTGCCAGCAGCTTAACGTTTTCGAGAGGGGAGACCCAGTACTTC. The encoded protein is CASSLTFSRGETQYF.

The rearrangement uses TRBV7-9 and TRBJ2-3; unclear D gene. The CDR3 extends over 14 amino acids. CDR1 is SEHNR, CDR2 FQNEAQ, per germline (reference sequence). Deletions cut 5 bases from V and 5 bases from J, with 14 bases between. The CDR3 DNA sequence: TGTGCCAGCAGCACCCGACCTCAGAAAGATACGCAGTATTTT. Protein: CASSTRPQKDTQYF.

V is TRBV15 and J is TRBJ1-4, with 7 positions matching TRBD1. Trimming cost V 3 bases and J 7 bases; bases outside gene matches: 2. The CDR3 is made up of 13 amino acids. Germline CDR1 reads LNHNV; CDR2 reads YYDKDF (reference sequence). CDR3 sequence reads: CATSSGTVEKLFF. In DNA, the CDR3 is TGTGCCACCAGCAGCGGGACAGTTGAAAAACTGTTTTTT.

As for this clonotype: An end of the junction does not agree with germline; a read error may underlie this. The CDR3 DNA follows: TGTGCCAGCAGTTTTACATCCGCCGGGGAGACCCAGTACTTT. Its translation is CASSFTSAGETQYF. V gene TRBV12-3 or TRBV12-4 combines with J gene TRBJ2-5, with D maybe TRBD2 (5 bases). The CDR3 runs to 14 residues.

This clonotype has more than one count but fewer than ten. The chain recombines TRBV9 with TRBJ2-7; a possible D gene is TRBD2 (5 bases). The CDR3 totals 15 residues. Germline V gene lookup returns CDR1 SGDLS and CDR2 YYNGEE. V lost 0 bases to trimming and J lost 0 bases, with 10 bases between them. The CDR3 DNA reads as TGTGCCAGCAGCGTAGGGCAAGCGGCCTCCTACGAGCAGTACTTC. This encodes CASSVGQAASYEQYF.

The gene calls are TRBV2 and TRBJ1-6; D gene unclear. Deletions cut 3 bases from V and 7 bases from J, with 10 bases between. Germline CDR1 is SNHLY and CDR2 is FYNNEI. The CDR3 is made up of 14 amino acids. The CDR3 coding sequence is TGTGCCAGCAGTGACAGGCCAGACAATTCACCCCTCCACTTT. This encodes CASSDRPDNSPLHF.

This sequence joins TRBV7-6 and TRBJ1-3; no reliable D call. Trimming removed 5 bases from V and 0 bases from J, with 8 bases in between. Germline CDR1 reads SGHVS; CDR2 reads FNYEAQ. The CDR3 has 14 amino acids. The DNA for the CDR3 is TGTGCCAGCAGCCCCATTAGCTCTGGAAACACCATATATTTT. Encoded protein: CASSPISSGNTIYF.

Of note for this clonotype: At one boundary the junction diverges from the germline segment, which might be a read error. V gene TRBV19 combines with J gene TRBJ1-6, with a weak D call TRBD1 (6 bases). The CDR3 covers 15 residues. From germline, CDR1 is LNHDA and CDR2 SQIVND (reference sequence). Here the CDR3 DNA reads TGTGCCAGTACCCAAGCGGGGGGCGCAGGTTTACCCCTCCGCTTT. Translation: CASTQAGGAGLPLRF.

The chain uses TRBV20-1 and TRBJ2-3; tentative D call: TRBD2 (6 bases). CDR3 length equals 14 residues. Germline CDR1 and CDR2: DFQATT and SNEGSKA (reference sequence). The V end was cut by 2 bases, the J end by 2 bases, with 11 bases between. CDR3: CSARLRGPTDTQYF. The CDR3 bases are TGCAGTGCTAGATTGCGGGGTCCCACAGATACGCAGTATTTT.

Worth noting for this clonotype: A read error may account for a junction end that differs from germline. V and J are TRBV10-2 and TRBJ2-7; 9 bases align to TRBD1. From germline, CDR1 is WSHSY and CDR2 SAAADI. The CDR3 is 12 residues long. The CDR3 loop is CASRTGVGEQYF. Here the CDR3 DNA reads TGTGCCAGCAGGACAGGGGTCGGCGAGCAGTACTTC.

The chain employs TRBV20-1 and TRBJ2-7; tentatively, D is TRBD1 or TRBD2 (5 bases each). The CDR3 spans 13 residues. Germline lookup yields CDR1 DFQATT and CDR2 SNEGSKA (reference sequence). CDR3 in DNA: TGCAGCGTGGTGGGGGATGCTTTCTACGAGCAGTACTTC. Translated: CSVVGDAFYEQYF.

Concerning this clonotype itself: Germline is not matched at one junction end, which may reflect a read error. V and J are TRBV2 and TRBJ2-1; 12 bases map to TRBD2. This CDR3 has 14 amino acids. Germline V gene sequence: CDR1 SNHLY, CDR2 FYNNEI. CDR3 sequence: CASRPTTSGRNSHF. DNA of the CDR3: TGTGCCAGCAGGCCCACGACTAGCGGGAGAAATAGTCATTTC. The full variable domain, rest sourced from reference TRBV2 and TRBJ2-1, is EPEVTQTPSHQVTQMGQEVILRCVPISNHLYFYWYRQILGQKVEFLVSFYNNEISEKSEIFDDQFSVERPDGSNFTLKIRSTKLEDSAMYFCASRPTTSGRNSHFGPGTRLTVL.

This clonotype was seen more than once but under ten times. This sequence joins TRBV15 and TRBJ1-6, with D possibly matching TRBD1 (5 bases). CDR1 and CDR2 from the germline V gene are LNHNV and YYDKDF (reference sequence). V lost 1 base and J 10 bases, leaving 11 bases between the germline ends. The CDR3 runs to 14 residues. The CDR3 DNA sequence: TGTGCCACCAGCAGAGTGGGGGTAGGCTCACCCCTCCACTTT. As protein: CATSRVGVGSPLHF.